Below are 23 T cell receptor beta chains sequenced from a single sample in a study of cytomegalovirus exposure and HLA in healthy donors. The PCR was carried out with 60 Vbeta primers and 13 Jbeta primers. Assay used: immunoSEQ multiplex PCR; TCRdb lists only in-frame clones, some missing. The sample carries over 20,000 clones, approximately 70% recorded once. Source material: PBMCs. All receptors derive from a woman between 50 and 59 years old in good health and CMV-seronegative.

In its sample, this clone was seen a few times. The V and J genes are TRBV6-1 and TRBJ2-3; tentatively, D is TRBD2 (5 bases). V lost 3 bases, J lost 5 bases, and 12 bases lay in between. Per germline, CDR1 MNHNS and CDR2 SASEGT. This CDR3 has 14 amino acids. This CDR3 is CASSDLRGRDTQYF. CDR3 in DNA: TGTGCCAGCAGTGACCTACGGGGTAGAGATACGCAGTATTTT.

The chain joins TRBV6-5 to TRBJ1-1; D might be TRBD1 (5 bases). The CDR3 sequence is 13 residues long. The germline CDR1 and CDR2 sequences are MNHEY and SVGAGI. V shed 7 bases and J shed 4 bases, with 13 bases lying between them. CDR3 DNA: TGTGCCAGCACTATACCCGGGGGCACTGAAGCTTTCTTT. This translates into CASTIPGGTEAFF.

The V call is TRBV5-6, the J call TRBJ1-3, with D perhaps matching TRBD1 (6 bases). The germline gives CDR1 SGHDT, CDR2 YYEEEE. The CDR3 totals 18 residues. V lost 0 bases and J 4 bases, leaving 20 bases between the germline ends. CDR3 nucleotide sequence: TGTGCCAGCAGCTTGGTAGGACAGCAACCCGTCTCGGGAAACACCATATATTTT. It translates to CASSLVGQQPVSGNTIYF.

This clone was seen a few times. The J gene is TRBJ2-5, the V gene TRBV7-9, with 7 bases aligning to TRBD2. The V gene end was trimmed by 8 bases and the J gene end by 1 base; junction bases not matched to a gene: 4. Germline CDR1 is SEHNR and CDR2 is FQNEAQ (reference sequence). The CDR3 length is 13 residues. This CDR3 is CASGGRGQETQYF. In nucleotides, the CDR3 is TGTGCCAGCGGTGGGAGGGGCCAAGAGACCCAGTACTTC.

The gene calls are TRBV9 and TRBJ1-1; TRBD1 agrees at 8 bases. Germline loops: CDR1 SGDLS, CDR2 YYNGEE. The CDR3 has 13 residues. V lost 4 bases, J lost 6 bases, and 5 bases stayed unmatched. The CDR3 spells CASSLGQGSEAFF. In DNA, the CDR3 is TGTGCCAGCAGCCTCGGACAGGGCTCTGAAGCTTTCTTT. The full variable domain, in which reference TRBV9 and TRBJ1-1 provide the parts outside the CDR3, is DSGVTQTPKHLITATGQRVTLRCSPRSGDLSVYWYQQSLDQGLQFLIQYYNGEERAKGNILERFSAQQFPDLHSELNLSSLELGDSALYFCASSLGQGSEAFFGQGTRLTVV.

This chain links TRBV29-1 with TRBJ2-7; 7 bases fit TRBD2. The CDR3 spans 19 residues. V lost 0 bases, J lost 0 bases, and 17 bases stayed unmatched. The V gene's germline CDR1 is SQVTM and CDR2 ANQGSEA. CDR3 sequence (DNA): TGCAGCGTTGAAGATCAAACTAAGCGGGAAGTTGCCTTCTCCTACGAGCAGTACTTC. As protein: CSVEDQTKREVAFSYEQYF.

The chain uses TRBV28 and TRBJ2-1; 7 positions agree with TRBD2. The ends lost 6 bases at V and 6 bases at J; junction bases unmatched: 8. The germline V gene encodes CDR1 MDHEN and CDR2 SYDVKM. The CDR3 is 14 amino acids. The CDR3 sequence: CASSTPGLLNEQFF. The CDR3 DNA reads TGTGCCAGCAGCACACCGGGACTACTCAATGAGCAGTTCTTC.

V usage is TRBV2 and J usage is TRBJ2-5; TRBD1 might be the D (5 bases). With the DNA end fitting TRBJ2-7 better, the J assignment may be wrong. This CDR3 has 14 residues. Germline values: CDR1 SNHLY, CDR2 FYNNEI. This CDR3 is CASSEQGSSYEQYF. Here the CDR3 DNA reads TGTGCCAGCAGTGAACAGGGAAGCTCCTACGAGCAGTACTTC.

This chain uses TRBV11-2 with TRBJ2-2, with D tentatively TRBD2 (5 bases). Germline values: CDR1 SGHAT, CDR2 FQNNGV. The CDR3 has 14 residues. The ends were cut back, 6 bases at V and 1 base at J, with 9 bases in the middle. In DNA form, the CDR3 reads TGTGCCAGCAGGCTACGGGGGAACACCGGGGAGCTGTTTTTT. It encodes CASRLRGNTGELFF.

V and J are TRBV6-5 and TRBJ1-1; a weak D match, TRBD1 (6 bases). Germline lookup yields CDR1 MNHEY and CDR2 SVGAGI. The CDR3 runs to 13 residues. Trimming pared 6 bases from V and 4 bases from J, leaving 12 bases between. The CDR3 reads CASSLTGTTEAFF. For the CDR3, the DNA is TGTGCCAGCAGCTTAACAGGGACCACTGAAGCTTTCTTT.

The table lists this clone with a few counts. CDR3 loop: CASSFGGDMNTEAFF. The DNA for the CDR3 is TGTGCCAGCAGTTTTGGGGGGGATATGAACACTGAAGCTTTCTTT. The genes are TRBV5-6 and TRBJ1-1, with a possible D match to TRBD1 (5 bases). V shed 5 bases and J shed 0 bases, with 14 bases lying between them. The CDR3 covers 15 residues. The germline V gene encodes CDR1 SGHDT and CDR2 YYEEEE.

The chain links TRBV6-5 to TRBJ2-7; TRBD1 agrees at 8 bases. Germline CDR1 and CDR2: MNHEY and SVGAGI. After removal of 6 bases from V and 7 bases from J, the junction contained 5 bases not matched to a gene. This CDR3 has 12 residues. The CDR3 spells CASSITGGEQYF. The CDR3 region has the DNA TGTGCCAGCAGCATAACAGGGGGAGAGCAGTACTTC.

By share, this clone counts as medium-sized. J is TRBJ2-3 and V is TRBV19; D remains ambiguous. Trimming cost V 3 bases and J 1 base, with 8 bases left between them. The CDR3 loop spans 14 amino acids. Germline V gene sequence: CDR1 LNHDA, CDR2 SQIVND (reference sequence). The CDR3 coding sequence is TGTGCCAGTAGTATCGTCCTTGGCACAGATACGCAGTATTTT. As protein: CASSIVLGTDTQYF.

J is TRBJ1-1 and V is TRBV2; D remains ambiguous. Between the trimmed V and J ends, which lost 6 bases and 0 bases, there was a span of 5 bases. The germline gives CDR1 SNHLY, CDR2 FYNNEI. This CDR3 spans 12 amino acids. CDR3 sequence (DNA): TGTGCCAGCAGCGTCCTGAACACTGAAGCTTTCTTT. Its translation: CASSVLNTEAFF.

The chain couples TRBV7-9 to TRBJ1-3; 11 bases are a match to TRBD1. J was trimmed by 4 bases and V by 6 bases; bases with no gene match: 11. Germline CDR1 SEHNR, CDR2 FQNEAQ (reference sequence). CDR3 length: 17 amino acids. CDR3 in DNA: TGTGCCAGCAGACTGGGACAGGGGGAAGCGGACGGAAACACCATATATTTT. Its protein is CASRLGQGEADGNTIYF. Together with reference TRBV7-9 and TRBJ1-3, the CDR3 gives the full variable domain: DTGVSQNPRHKITKRGQNVTFRCDPISEHNRLYWYRQTLGQGPEFLTYFQNEAQLEKSRLLSDRFSAERPKGSFSTLEIQRTEQGDSAMYLCASRLGQGEADGNTIYFGEGSWLTVV.

This clone was seen once. This rearrangement joins TRBV9 to TRBJ2-3; weak D call: TRBD1 (5 bases). The V end was cut by 5 bases, the J end by 6 bases, with 19 bases between. Germline V gene lookup returns CDR1 SGDLS and CDR2 YYNGEE. CDR3 size: 15 residues. In DNA form, the CDR3 reads TGTGCCAGCAGTCGACAGACCCAAGGCATCGATACGCAGTATTTT. This translates into CASSRQTQGIDTQYF.

The chain is built from TRBV19 and TRBJ2-1, with 7 bases identical to TRBD1. CDR1 is LNHDA and CDR2 is SQIVND in the germline V gene (reference sequence). The CDR3 runs to 13 residues. With V trimmed by 2 bases and J by 8 bases, 3 bases remained unmatched. Written as DNA, the CDR3 is TGTGCCAGTAGTATAAAGGGGGCCTATGAGCAGTTCTTC. Translation gives CASSIKGAYEQFF.

This sequence joins TRBV5-1 and TRBJ1-2; no firm D call. The germline CDR1 and CDR2 sequences are SGHRS and YFSETQ. V dropped 4 bases and J dropped 3 bases, with 10 bases sitting between them. The CDR3 totals 13 residues. The CDR3 protein is CASSPPSDYGYTF. The CDR3 DNA is TGCGCCAGCAGCCCCCCGTCAGACTATGGCTACACCTTC.

The J gene is TRBJ2-7, the V gene TRBV10-3; a possible D gene is TRBD2 (5 bases). This CDR3 contains 15 residues. The V end lost 4 bases, the J end lost 3 bases, and 16 bases lay between the germline ends. The germline CDR1 and CDR2 sequences are ENHRY and SYGVKD. CDR3 in amino acids: CAISGPEVPDYEQYF. The CDR3 nucleotides read TGTGCCATCAGTGGCCCGGAGGTTCCGGACTACGAGCAGTACTTC.

The chain carries TRBV5-1 and TRBJ2-1; 10 nucleotides align to TRBD1. The CDR3 consists of 14 residues. Trimming cost V 4 bases and J 6 bases; bases outside gene matches: 4. The germline V gene has CDR1 SGHRS and CDR2 YFSETQ. As DNA, the CDR3 is TGCGCCAGCAGCGCCCGGACAGGGGGCAATGAGCAGTTCTTC. Its protein product is CASSARTGGNEQFF.

The chain recombines TRBV7-8 with TRBJ2-1; no firm D call. V lost 5 bases to trimming and J lost 0 bases, with 11 bases between them. CDR1 is SGHVS and CDR2 is FQNEAQ in the germline V gene. The CDR3 runs to 15 residues. The chain's CDR3 is CASSDLRSSYNEQFF. CDR3 sequence (DNA): TGTGCCAGCAGCGACCTTAGGAGCTCCTACAATGAGCAGTTCTTC.

The chain couples TRBV29-1 to TRBJ1-2; the D gene is possibly TRBD1 (6 bases). Germline lookup yields CDR1 SQVTM and CDR2 ANQGSEA. The V end lost 5 bases, the J end lost 8 bases, and 15 bases lay between the germline ends. CDR3 length equals 12 residues. The CDR3 loop is CSVLTGLGGYTF. The CDR3 coding sequence is TGCAGCGTTCTAACAGGGTTGGGCGGCTACACCTTC. Full variable domain (outside the CDR3, taken from reference TRBV29-1 and TRBJ1-2): SAVISQKPSRDICQRGTSLTIQCQVDSQVTMMFWYRQQPGQSLTLIATANQGSEATYESGFVIDKFPISRPNLTFSTLTVSNMSPEDSSIYLCSVLTGLGGYTFGSGTRLTVV.

CDR3 region: CASRSTGGHNYGYTF. The CDR3 nucleotides read TGTGCCAGCAGGTCCACAGGGGGCCATAACTATGGCTACACCTTC. The chain uses TRBV28 and TRBJ1-2; 9 bases match TRBD1. The CDR3 sequence is 15 residues long. Germline V gives CDR1 MDHEN, CDR2 SYDVKM. The J segment lost 1 base and the V segment lost 6 bases, leaving 6 bases of the junction unmatched.